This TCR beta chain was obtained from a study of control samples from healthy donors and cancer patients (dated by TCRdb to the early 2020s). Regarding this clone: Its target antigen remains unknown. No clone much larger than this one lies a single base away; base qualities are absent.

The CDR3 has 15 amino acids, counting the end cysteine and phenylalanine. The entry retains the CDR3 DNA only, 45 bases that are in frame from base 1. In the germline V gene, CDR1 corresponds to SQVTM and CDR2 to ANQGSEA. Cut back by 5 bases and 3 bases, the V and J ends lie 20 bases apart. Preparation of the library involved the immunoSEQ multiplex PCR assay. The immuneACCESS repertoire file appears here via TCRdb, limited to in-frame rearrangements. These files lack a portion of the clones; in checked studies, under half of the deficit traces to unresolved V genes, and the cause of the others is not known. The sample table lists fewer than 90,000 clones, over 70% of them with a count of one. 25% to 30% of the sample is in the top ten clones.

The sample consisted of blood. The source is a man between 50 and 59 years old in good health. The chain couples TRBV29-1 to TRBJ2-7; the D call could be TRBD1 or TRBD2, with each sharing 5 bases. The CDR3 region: CSVTRDVRADYEQYF. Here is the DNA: TGCAGCGTTACCCGGGACGTCAGGGCCGACTACGAGCAGTACTTC.